This T cell receptor beta chain was sequenced during a study of graft-versus-host responses after intestinal transplantation. In the study overall: Each recipient received a multivisceral, liver-intestinal, or isolated intestinal graft. For two to four years after anti-thymocyte globulin induction, all recipients took tacrolimus and steroids.

Clones were sequenced by immunoSEQ multiplex PCR, and TCRdb holds only the in-frame ones, with some missing. Of approximately 46,000 clones detected, approximately 84% appear once; the ten largest clones hold 0.35% to 0.55%. Worth noting for this clone: Its cognate antigen is unknown.

Sequenced material: unstimulated CD4+ T cells sorted from spleen or lymph node cells, taken before transplant. This sequence originates from a human donor who was the organ donor for an intestinal transplant.

The CDR3 loop reads CASSLYSGGGETQYF. The DNA for the CDR3 is TGTGCCAGCAGCTTATATAGCGGGGGTGGGGAGACCCAGTACTTC. This chain joins TRBV7-2 and TRBJ2-5; 9 positions match TRBD2. The CDR3 loop spans 15 amino acids. Unmatched junction bases numbered 6, after V lost 2 bases and J lost 5 bases. Germline CDR1 SGHTA, CDR2 FQGNSA.